Shown below are 7 T cell receptor beta chains from a single sample sequenced in a study of cytomegalovirus exposure and HLA in healthy donors. The primer mix had 60 Vbeta and 13 Jbeta primers. Libraries were prepared by immunoSEQ multiplex PCR; TCRdb keeps only in-frame clonotypes and omits some of them. This sample carries 100,000 to 150,000 clones, around 82% of them seen once, and the ten largest clones take 11%. The specimen was PBMCs. The receptors originated from a young man in good health and CMV-seropositive.

V usage is TRBV5-6 and J usage is TRBJ2-3; 8 nucleotides agree with TRBD2. CDR1 is SGHDT, CDR2 YYEEEE, per germline. With 7 bases clipped from V and 6 bases from J, the junction kept 10 bases outside the gene matches. The CDR3 has 14 residues. This CDR3 reads CASVNSGDADTQYF. DNA for the CDR3: TGTGCCAGCGTGAATAGCGGGGACGCGGATACGCAGTATTTT. Using reference TRBV5-6 and TRBJ2-3 for the parts outside the CDR3, the full variable domain is DAGVTQSPTHLIKTRGQQVTLRCSPKSGHDTVSWYQQALGQGPQFIFQYYEEEERQRGNFPDRFSGHQFPNYSSELNVNALLLGDSALYLCASVNSGDADTQYFGPGTRLTVL.

The gene calls are TRBV27 and TRBJ1-5; weak D call: TRBD1 (6 bases). The CDR3 totals 17 residues. The germline CDR1 and CDR2 sequences are MNHEY and SMNVEV (reference sequence). Trimming took 5 bases from V and 1 from J, leaving 18 bases between them. The CDR3 here is CASSPRFQGLSNQPQHF. CDR3 in DNA: TGTGCCAGCAGTCCCCGTTTCCAGGGGTTAAGCAATCAGCCCCAGCATTTT.

In its sample, this clone was seen once. The rearrangement links TRBV28 to TRBJ2-5, with TRBD2 identical over 8 bases. From germline, CDR1 is MDHEN and CDR2 SYDVKM. The CDR3 has 15 amino acids. V lost 8 bases and J lost 5; bases outside the gene matches: 13. CDR3 sequence (DNA): TGTGCCAGCCTCACGGGGGGGAGGCCGGGGGAGACCCAGTACTTC. It is translated as CASLTGGRPGETQYF.

In nucleotides, the CDR3 is TGTGCCAGCAGGGACGACAGGGTGGCCGGGGAGCTGTTTTTT. As protein: CASRDDRVAGELFF. The chain recombines TRBV6-5 with TRBJ2-2; 7 nucleotides align to TRBD1. This CDR3 contains 14 residues. Trimming took 6 bases from V and 6 from J; bases not matched to a gene: 7. Per germline, CDR1 MNHEY and CDR2 SVGAGI.

This sequence joins TRBV5-1 and TRBJ2-1, with 14 positions matching TRBD2. Germline V CDR1 and CDR2: SGHRS, YFSETQ. This CDR3 contains 18 residues. With 3 bases clipped from V and 5 bases from J, the junction kept 10 bases outside the gene matches. CDR3 loop: CASSWGTSGRARDNEQFF. The CDR3 bases are TGCGCCAGCAGCTGGGGGACTAGCGGGAGAGCTAGGGACAATGAGCAGTTCTTC.

This rearrangement joins TRBV29-1 to TRBJ2-5; D not certain. Germline loops: CDR1 SQVTM, CDR2 ANQGSEA. Deletions cut 3 bases from V and 5 bases from J, with 13 bases between. The CDR3 is 13 residues long. The CDR3 protein is CSVDRVSQETQYF. CDR3 sequence (DNA): TGCAGCGTTGATCGGGTCTCTCAGGAGACCCAGTACTTC.

The chain employs TRBV5-8 and TRBJ1-2; D unclear. V was shortened by 6 bases and J by 0 bases, with 15 bases between the two germline ends. Germline loops: CDR1 SGHTS, CDR2 YDEGEE. The CDR3 totals 15 residues. CDR3 nucleotides: TGTGCCAGCATCATAAATCCCGGAGCTAACTATGGCTACACCTTC. This sequence encodes CASIINPGANYGYTF.